This T cell receptor beta chain was obtained from a study of T cell responses to AZD1222 COVID-19 vaccine. Both about-4-week and about-12-week second-dose recipients were combined. Study-wide results and caveats: At baseline, seropositivity was found in only a handful of AZD1222 recipients. White British donors predominated, females outnumbered males, and clonal diversity was possibly underestimated.

Trimming pared 5 bases from V and 9 bases from J, leaving 10 bases between. CDR3 length: 12 amino acids. CDR1 SEHNR and CDR2 FQNEAQ come from the germline V gene (reference sequence). Clones were read by immunoSEQ multiplex PCR, and TCRdb kept only the in-frame ones, dropping some. Of about 140,000 clones in the sample, roughly 92% were seen once. Regarding this clone: Its antigen remains unidentified.

The sequence was obtained from an adult who received the AZD1222 COVID-19 vaccine. The sample was peripheral blood, taken 28 days after the second AZD1222 dose. The rearrangement joins TRBV7-9 to TRBJ1-4; D gene unclear. Written as DNA, the CDR3 is TGTGCCAGCAGCCCCAAATGGAAAAAACTGTTTTTT. It codes for CASSPKWKKLFF. Looking up the rest from reference TRBV7-9 and TRBJ1-4 gives the full variable domain: DTGVSQNPRHKITKRGQNVTFRCDPISEHNRLYWYRQTLGQGPEFLTYFQNEAQLEKSRLLSDRFSAERPKGSFSTLEIQRTEQGDSAMYLCASSPKWKKLFFGSGTQLSVL.